This T cell receptor beta chain was recovered during a study of T cells in Graves' hyperthyroidism and ophthalmopathy. This clonotype has at least ten counts. If no ophthalmopathy progression occurred within 18 months, Graves' hyperthyroidism was stable. Out of around 10 ml of fresh peripheral blood came the PBMCs. The TCR beta CDR3 regions underwent amplification using RNA transcripts as the source. The study used the HTBI primer set for a first-round RT-PCR of the TCR CDR3. TCRdb ran MiXCR on the multiplex PCR reads and lists one entry per CDR3 protein. The data show roughly 200,000 distinct CDR3 sequences, with about 18% seen just once and about 45% held by the top ten. The material sequenced was blood. The sequence was obtained from a man in his forties with Graves' hyperthyroidism.

This CDR3 reads CSARDKGYEQYF. The DNA of the CDR3 is TGCAGTGCTAGAGATAAAGGTTACGAGCAGTACTTC. The chain employs TRBV20-1 and TRBJ2-7, with no clear D. The V gene lost 0 bases and the J gene lost 4 bases, with 7 bases spanning the gap. This CDR3 spans 12 amino acids. CDR1 and CDR2 (germline): DFQATT, SNEGSKA (reference sequence).